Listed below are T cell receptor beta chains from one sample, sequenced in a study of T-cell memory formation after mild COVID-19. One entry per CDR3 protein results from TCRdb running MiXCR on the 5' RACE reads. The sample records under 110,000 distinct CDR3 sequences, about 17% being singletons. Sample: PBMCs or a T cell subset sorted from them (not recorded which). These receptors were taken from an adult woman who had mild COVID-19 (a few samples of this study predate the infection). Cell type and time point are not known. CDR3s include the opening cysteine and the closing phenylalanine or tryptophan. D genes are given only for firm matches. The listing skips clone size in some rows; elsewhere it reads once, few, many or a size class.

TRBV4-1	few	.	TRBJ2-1	CASSQDLYEQFF	TGCGCCAGCAGCCAAGATTTGTATGAGCAGTTCTTC
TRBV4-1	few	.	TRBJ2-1	CASSQGPSVYEQFF	TGCGCCAGCAGCCAAGGTCCCTCCGTCTATGAGCAGTTCTTC
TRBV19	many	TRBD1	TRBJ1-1	CASSPRQGAVTEAFF	TGTGCCAGTAGTCCAAGACAGGGGGCGGTCACTGAAGCTTTCTTT
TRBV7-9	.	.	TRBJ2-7	CASSLIGRDQSSYEQYF	TGTGCCAGCAGCTTAATTGGGCGGGACCAGAGCTCCTACGAGCAGTACTTC
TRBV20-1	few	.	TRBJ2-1	CSAPGTSGPYNEQFF	TGCAGTGCCCCTGGGACTTCGGGTCCCTACAATGAGCAGTTCTTC
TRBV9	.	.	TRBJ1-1	CASPVCYTEAFF	TGTGCCAGCCCGGTTTGTTACACTGAAGCTTTCTTT
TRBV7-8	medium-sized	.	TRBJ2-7	CASNVGEDYYEQYF	TGTGCCAGCAACGTTGGGGAGGATTACTACGAGCAGTACTTC
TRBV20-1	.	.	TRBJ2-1	CSAREDGGADEQFF	TGCAGTGCTAGAGAAGATGGGGGGGCGGATGAGCAGTTCTTC
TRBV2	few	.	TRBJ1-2	CANHRVTDYGYTF	TGTGCCAACCACAGGGTTACGGACTATGGCTACACCTTC
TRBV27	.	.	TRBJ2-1	CASSLAGAYNEQFF	TGTGCCAGCAGTTTGGCCGGGGCCTACAATGAGCAGTTCTTC
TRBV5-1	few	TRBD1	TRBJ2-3	CASSLFPGQASTDTQYF	TGCGCCAGCAGCTTGTTCCCCGGACAGGCTAGCACAGATACGCAGTATTTT
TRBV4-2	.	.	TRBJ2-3	CASSQGVVRATDTQYF	TGTGCCAGCAGCCAAGGAGTGGTTCGGGCCACAGATACGCAGTATTTT
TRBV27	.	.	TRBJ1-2	CASRPGLGNYGYTF	TGTGCCAGCAGACCGGGGCTGGGTAACTATGGCTACACCTTC
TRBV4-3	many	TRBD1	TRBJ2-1	CASSLGTDHKGEQFF	TGCGCCAGCAGCCTAGGGACAGACCATAAGGGTGAGCAGTTCTTC
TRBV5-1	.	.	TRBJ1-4	CASAPRGANEKLFF	TGCGCCAGCGCCCCGCGGGGTGCCAATGAAAAACTGTTTTTT
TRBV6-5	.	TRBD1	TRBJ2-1	CASSSGTGRGEQFF	TGTGCCAGCAGTTCCGGGACAGGAAGAGGTGAGCAGTTCTTC
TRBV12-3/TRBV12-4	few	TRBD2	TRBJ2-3	CASSPGLAGGPSTDTQYF	TGTGCCAGCAGCCCCGGACTAGCGGGAGGGCCTTCCACAGATACGCAGTATTTT
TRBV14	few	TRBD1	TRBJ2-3	CASSRGDRATDTQYF	TGTGCCAGCAGCCGAGGGGACAGGGCAACAGATACGCAGTATTTT
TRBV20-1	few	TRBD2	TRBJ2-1	CSAEVGLAGVRNEQFF	TGCAGTGCTGAGGTGGGACTAGCGGGAGTACGCAATGAGCAGTTCTTC
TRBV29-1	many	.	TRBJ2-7	CSDRGQPLGVLSYEQYF	TGCAGCGATAGGGGCCAGCCCCTCGGAGTGTTGTCCTACGAGCAGTACTTC